A single sample is the source of the 13 T cell receptor beta chains below, sequenced in a study of patients and donors after allogeneic stem cell transplantation. One entry per CDR3 protein, called by TCRdb with MiXCR from the RT-PCR reads. The sample lists about 960,000 distinct CDR3 sequences, more than 15% occurring once. The specimen sequenced was blood, either unsorted or a sorted T cell fraction (not recorded which). The receptor source for this set is a human donor who was either an allogeneic HSCT recipient or a stem cell or donor lymphocyte infusion donor (not recorded which). It is not recorded whose cells these are; they may come from a transplant donor.

The CDR3 coding sequence is TGTGCCAGCAGGGACAGGGTTTTAATGGATGAGCAGTTCTTC. It codes for CASRDRVLMDEQFF. This chain connects TRBV5-4 to TRBJ2-1; 8 bases map to TRBD1. Germline trimming cut 5 bases from V and 8 bases from J; bases unmatched to any gene: 9. In germline, CDR1 is SGHNT, CDR2 YYREEE (reference sequence). The CDR3 contains 14 residues.

This clonotype was counted a few times. This chain uses TRBV6-1 with TRBJ2-1; 12 positions match TRBD2. The CDR3 runs to 18 residues. Germline V gene sequence: CDR1 MNHNS, CDR2 SASEGT. V lost 1 base to trimming and J lost 0 bases; unmatched junction nucleotides: 4. Here the CDR3 reads CASSEGLAGDISYNEQFF. CDR3 bases: TGTGCCAGCAGTGAAGGACTAGCGGGAGATATCTCCTACAATGAGCAGTTCTTC.

This clonotype was counted ten times or more. The CDR3 reads CASSPFRDTQYF. In DNA, the CDR3 is TGTGCCAGCAGCCCCTTCCGAGATACGCAGTATTTT. This chain connects TRBV3-1 to TRBJ2-3; D is undetermined. Germline-derived CDR1 and CDR2 are LGHDT and YNNKEL (reference sequence). V dropped 4 bases and J dropped 5 bases, with 7 bases sitting between them. This CDR3 spans 12 amino acids.

This clonotype was seen repeatedly, ten times or more. The rearrangement links TRBV12-3 or TRBV12-4 to TRBJ2-1, with 9 positions matching TRBD2. Losses at the gene ends were 6 bases for V and 7 bases for J; bases not matched to a gene: 13. The CDR3 covers 16 residues. The CDR3 DNA reads as TGTGCCAGCAGCAACCTTAGCGGGAGATTTGCAAATGAGCAGTTCTTC. Its translation is CASSNLSGRFANEQFF.

There are a few counts of this clonotype. The chain links TRBV20-1 to TRBJ2-7; D may be TRBD1 (6 bases). The germline V and J ends were trimmed by 6 bases and 2 bases, with 11 bases remaining between them. The CDR3 loop spans 12 amino acids. CDR1 is DFQATT, CDR2 SNEGSKA, per germline (reference sequence). CDR3 DNA sequence: TGCAGTGCAAACCGGGACACCTACGAGCAGTACTTC. Translation gives CSANRDTYEQYF.

The chain carries TRBV7-9 and TRBJ2-1, with TRBD1 matching over 9 bases. Germline CDR1 SEHNR, CDR2 FQNEAQ (reference sequence). The CDR3 contains 14 residues. V shed 4 bases, J shed 8 bases, and the junction held 6 bases outside the gene matches. CDR3 nucleotides: TGTGCCAGCAGCTCTCGGGACAGGGAGTATGAGCAGTTCTTC. The encoded protein is CASSSRDREYEQFF. The variable domain in full, completed from reference TRBV7-9 and TRBJ2-1, reads DTGVSQNPRHKITKRGQNVTFRCDPISEHNRLYWYRQTLGQGPEFLTYFQNEAQLEKSRLLSDRFSAERPKGSFSTLEIQRTEQGDSAMYLCASSSRDREYEQFFGPGTRLTVL.

This clonotype has more than one count but fewer than ten. The chain carries TRBV12-3 or TRBV12-4 and TRBJ1-4; 8 nucleotides align to TRBD1. Trimming removed 1 base from V and 9 bases from J; junction bases left unmatched: 13. There are 17 residues in the CDR3. CDR3 loop: CASSLGDRGTLAQKLFF. The CDR3 DNA follows: TGTGCCAGCAGTTTAGGCGACAGGGGCACCTTAGCCCAAAAACTGTTTTTT.

This clonotype was seen only a few times. This sequence joins TRBV20-1 and TRBJ2-1; 8 bases fit TRBD1. This CDR3 has 16 residues. The germline V gene has CDR1 DFQATT and CDR2 SNEGSKA (reference sequence). The junction had 17 bases not matched to a gene; V was cut back by 6 bases and J by 7 bases. The CDR3 protein is CSACPTTGGRWNEQFF. CDR3 sequence (DNA): TGCAGTGCCTGCCCTACTACAGGGGGGAGGTGGAATGAGCAGTTCTTC.

This clonotype was counted only a few times. V gene TRBV10-3 combines with J gene TRBJ2-3; D call uncertain. The CDR3 totals 14 residues. V was pared by 2 bases and J by 6 bases, with 12 bases between. Per germline, CDR1 ENHRY and CDR2 SYGVKD. CDR3 nucleotide sequence: TGTGCCATCAGTGAGGATTCGCCCAGGGATACGCAGTATTTT. This codes for CAISEDSPRDTQYF.

The CDR3 DNA follows: TGTGCCAGCTCAGGGTCTAATAACTATGGCTACACCTTC. Its protein product is CASSGSNNYGYTF. V is TRBV18 and J is TRBJ1-2; D is undetermined. This CDR3 is built from 13 residues. The germline CDR1 and CDR2 sequences are KGHSH and LQKENI. Trimming stripped 5 bases from V and 1 base from J, with 8 bases between.

This clonotype turned up a few times. The chain uses TRBV4-3 and TRBJ1-4; D gene ambiguous. Between the trimmed V and J ends, which lost 0 bases and 5 bases, there was a span of 10 bases. This CDR3 region has 15 residues. Germline V gives CDR1 LGHNA, CDR2 YSLEER. CDR3 protein: CASSQDMAGNEKLFF. CDR3 DNA: TGCGCCAGCAGCCAAGATATGGCTGGAAATGAAAAACTGTTTTTT.

This clonotype was detected only a few times. The J gene is TRBJ2-7, the V gene TRBV4-3, with 7 bases that match TRBD1. The V segment lost 1 base and the J segment 6 bases; nucleotides outside the gene matches: 3. Germline V gene lookup returns CDR1 LGHNA and CDR2 YSLEER. CDR3 length: 13 residues. The CDR3 is CASSQATGAEQYF. The CDR3 DNA is TGCGCCAGCAGCCAAGCCACAGGGGCCGAGCAGTACTTC.

The V gene is TRBV29-1, the J gene TRBJ1-2; D unresolved. This CDR3 comprises 10 residues. V lost 4 bases to trimming and J lost 5 bases, with 5 bases between them. Per germline, CDR1 SQVTM and CDR2 ANQGSEA. CDR3 in amino acids: CSVVEYGYTF. CDR3 coding DNA: TGCAGCGTTGTGGAATATGGCTACACCTTC. Together with reference TRBV29-1 and TRBJ1-2, the CDR3 gives the full variable domain: SAVISQKPSRDICQRGTSLTIQCQVDSQVTMMFWYRQQPGQSLTLIATANQGSEATYESGFVIDKFPISRPNLTFSTLTVSNMSPEDSSIYLCSVVEYGYTFGSGTRLTVV.